The clone carrying this T cell receptor beta chain was seen repeatedly, ten times or more. Its antigen is not known. MiXCR, run by TCRdb on the 5' RACE reads, gives a single entry per CDR3 protein. This table holds 65,000 to 90,000 distinct CDR3 sequences, about 3% found once. Germline lookup yields CDR1 SGHRS and CDR2 YFSETQ. This CDR3 contains 14 residues. V lost 4 bases to trimming and J lost 4 bases; unmatched junction nucleotides: 3. The data derive from a study of neurological immune-mediated disorders. Study-wide findings and caveats: The absence of shared CDR3 amino acid sequences among expanded clones across subjects suggests private repertoires in all groups.

This chain links TRBV5-1 with TRBJ1-1, with 11 bases that match TRBD1. The sequenced sample consisted of PBMCs. The source of this sequence is a woman in her 50s with multiple sclerosis. CDR3 sequence (DNA): TGCGCCAGCAGCAGGGACAGGGGGGGCACTGAAGCTTTCTTT. This encodes CASSRDRGGTEAFF.